The sequence of this T cell receptor (beta chain) was determined in a study of cytomegalovirus exposure and HLA in healthy donors. Study-wide results and limits: It was reported that the classifier diagnosed cytomegalovirus status with high specificity and sensitivity in both the original and validation cohorts.

Worth noting for this clone: As yet, its antigen is unknown.

Repertoires were generated with immunoSEQ multiplex PCR, while TCRdb's copy carries only in-frame clones and drops some. Seen here are more than 95,000 clones, 70% to 90% observed once, and the top ten hold 3% to 4%. CDR3 length: 15 residues. The ends were cut back, 4 bases at V and 9 bases at J, with 19 bases in the middle. Germline V gives CDR1 SEHNR, CDR2 FQNEAQ (reference sequence). The TCR originated in a woman aged 18-30 years in good health and CMV-seropositive. Sequences were obtained from PBMCs. V gene TRBV7-9 combines with J gene TRBJ2-1, with D maybe TRBD2 (6 bases). The CDR3 is CASSSMGGVDGEQFF. The CDR3 DNA reads TGTGCCAGCAGCTCAATGGGAGGCGTGGACGGTGAGCAGTTCTTC.